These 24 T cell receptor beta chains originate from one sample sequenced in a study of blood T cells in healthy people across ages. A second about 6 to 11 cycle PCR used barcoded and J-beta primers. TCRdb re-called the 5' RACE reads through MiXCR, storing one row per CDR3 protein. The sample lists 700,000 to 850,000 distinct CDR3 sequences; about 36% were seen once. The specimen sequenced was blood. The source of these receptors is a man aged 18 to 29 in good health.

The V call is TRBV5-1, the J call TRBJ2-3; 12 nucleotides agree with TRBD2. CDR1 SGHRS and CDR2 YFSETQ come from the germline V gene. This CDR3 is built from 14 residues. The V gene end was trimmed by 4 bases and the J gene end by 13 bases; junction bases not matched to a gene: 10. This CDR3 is CASSATSGSLREYF. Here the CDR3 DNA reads TGCGCCAGCAGCGCGACTAGCGGGAGCTTAAGAGAGTATTTT.

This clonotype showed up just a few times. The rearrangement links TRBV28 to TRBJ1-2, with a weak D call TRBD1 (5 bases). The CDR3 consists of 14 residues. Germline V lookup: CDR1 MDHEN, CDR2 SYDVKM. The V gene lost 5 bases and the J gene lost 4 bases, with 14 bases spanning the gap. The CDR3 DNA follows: TGTGCCAGCAGTCTATCCGGGACGGTCTATGGCTACACCTTC. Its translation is CASSLSGTVYGYTF.

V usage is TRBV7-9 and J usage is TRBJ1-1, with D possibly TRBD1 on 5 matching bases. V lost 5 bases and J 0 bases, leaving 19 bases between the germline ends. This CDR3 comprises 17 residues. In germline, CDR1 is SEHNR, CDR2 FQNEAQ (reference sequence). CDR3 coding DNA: TGTGCCAGCAGCCATCCCCGCGCCAACAGGATGAACACTGAAGCTTTCTTT. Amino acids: CASSHPRANRMNTEAFF.

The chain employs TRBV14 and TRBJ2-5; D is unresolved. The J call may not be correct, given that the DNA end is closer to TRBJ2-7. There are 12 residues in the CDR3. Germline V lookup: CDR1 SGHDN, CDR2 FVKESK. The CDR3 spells CASSSSYHEQYF. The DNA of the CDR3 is TGTGCCAGCAGCTCATCGTACCACGAGCAGTACTTC.

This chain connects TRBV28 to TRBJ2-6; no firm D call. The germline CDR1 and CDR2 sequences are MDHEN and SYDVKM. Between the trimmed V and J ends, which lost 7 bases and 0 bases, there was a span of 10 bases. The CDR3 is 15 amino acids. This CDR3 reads CASIPRTSGANVLTF. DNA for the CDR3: TGTGCCAGCATTCCCCGAACCTCTGGGGCCAACGTCCTGACTTTC.

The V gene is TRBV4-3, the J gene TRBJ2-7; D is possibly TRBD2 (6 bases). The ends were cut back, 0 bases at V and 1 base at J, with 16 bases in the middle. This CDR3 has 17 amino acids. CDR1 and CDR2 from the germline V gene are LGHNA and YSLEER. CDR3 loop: CASSQDTADYRSYEQYF. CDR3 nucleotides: TGCGCCAGCAGCCAAGATACGGCGGACTACCGTTCCTACGAGCAGTACTTC.

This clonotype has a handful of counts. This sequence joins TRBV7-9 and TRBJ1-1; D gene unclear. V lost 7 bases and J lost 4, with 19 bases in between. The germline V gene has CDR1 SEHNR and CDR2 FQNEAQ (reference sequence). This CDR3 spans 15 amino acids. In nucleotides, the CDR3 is TGTGCCAGCACCTCACTCTTCAGAGGGAGCACTGAAGCTTTCTTT. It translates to CASTSLFRGSTEAFF.

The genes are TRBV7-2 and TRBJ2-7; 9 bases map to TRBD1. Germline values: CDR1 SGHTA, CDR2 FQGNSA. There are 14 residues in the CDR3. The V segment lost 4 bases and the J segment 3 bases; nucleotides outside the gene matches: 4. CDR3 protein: CASSCRDRVYEQYF. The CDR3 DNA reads TGTGCCAGCAGCTGCCGGGACAGGGTCTACGAGCAGTACTTC.

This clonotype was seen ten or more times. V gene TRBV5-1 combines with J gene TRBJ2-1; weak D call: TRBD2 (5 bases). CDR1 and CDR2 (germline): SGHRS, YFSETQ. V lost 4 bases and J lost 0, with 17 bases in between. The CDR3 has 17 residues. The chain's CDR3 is CASSPFSPSRSYNEQFF. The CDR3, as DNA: TGCGCCAGCAGCCCGTTTAGCCCTAGCCGCTCCTACAATGAGCAGTTCTTC. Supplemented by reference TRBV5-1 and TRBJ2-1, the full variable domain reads KAGVTQTPRYLIKTRGQQVTLSCSPISGHRSVSWYQQTPGQGLQFLFEYFSETQRNKGNFPGRFSGRQFSNSRSEMNVSTLELGDSALYLCASSPFSPSRSYNEQFFGPGTRLTVL.

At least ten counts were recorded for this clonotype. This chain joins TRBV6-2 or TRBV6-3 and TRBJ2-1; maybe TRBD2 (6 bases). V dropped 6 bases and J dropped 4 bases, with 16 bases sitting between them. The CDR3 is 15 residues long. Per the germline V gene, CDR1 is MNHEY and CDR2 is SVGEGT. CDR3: CASSPDLAGYNEQFF. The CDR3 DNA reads TGTGCCAGCAGCCCGGACCTCGCGGGGTACAATGAGCAGTTCTTC.

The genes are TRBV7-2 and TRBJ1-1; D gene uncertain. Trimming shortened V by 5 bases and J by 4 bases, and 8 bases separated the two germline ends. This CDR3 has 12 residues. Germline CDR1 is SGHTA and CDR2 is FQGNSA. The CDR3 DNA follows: TGTGCCAGCAGCCCCTGGGCCACTGAAGCTTTCTTT. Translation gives CASSPWATEAFF. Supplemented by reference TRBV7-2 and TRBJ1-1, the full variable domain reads GAGVSQSPSNKVTEKGKDVELRCDPISGHTALYWYRQSLGQGLEFLIYFQGNSAPDKSGLPSDRFSAERTGGSVSTLTIQRTQQEDSAVYLCASSPWATEAFFGQGTRLTVV.

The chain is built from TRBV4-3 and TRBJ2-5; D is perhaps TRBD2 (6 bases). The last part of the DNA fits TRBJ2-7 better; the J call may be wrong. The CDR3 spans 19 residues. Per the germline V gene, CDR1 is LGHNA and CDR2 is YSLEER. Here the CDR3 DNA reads TGCGCCAGCAGCCAAGCGCACTCCTTTGCCGGACGGGGGACCTACGAGCAGTACTTC. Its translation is CASSQAHSFAGRGTYEQYF.

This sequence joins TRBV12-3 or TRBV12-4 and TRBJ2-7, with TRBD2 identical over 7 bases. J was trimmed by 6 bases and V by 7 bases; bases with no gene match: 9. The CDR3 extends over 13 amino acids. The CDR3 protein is CASTRGLMSEQYF. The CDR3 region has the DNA TGTGCCAGCACCCGGGGACTAATGAGCGAGCAGTACTTC.

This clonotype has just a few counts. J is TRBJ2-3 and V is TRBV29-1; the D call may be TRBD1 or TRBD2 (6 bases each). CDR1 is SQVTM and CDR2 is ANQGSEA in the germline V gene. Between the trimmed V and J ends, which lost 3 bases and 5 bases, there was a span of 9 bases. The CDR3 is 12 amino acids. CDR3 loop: CSVDEGGDTQYF. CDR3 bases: TGCAGCGTTGACGAGGGGGGAGATACGCAGTATTTT.

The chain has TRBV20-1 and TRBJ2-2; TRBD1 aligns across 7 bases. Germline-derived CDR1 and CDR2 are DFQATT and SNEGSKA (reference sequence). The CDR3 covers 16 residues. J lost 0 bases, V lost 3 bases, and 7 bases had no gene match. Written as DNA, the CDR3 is TGCAGTGCTAGGGCGAACAGGGGAGCGAACACCGGGGAGCTGTTTTTT. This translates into CSARANRGANTGELFF.

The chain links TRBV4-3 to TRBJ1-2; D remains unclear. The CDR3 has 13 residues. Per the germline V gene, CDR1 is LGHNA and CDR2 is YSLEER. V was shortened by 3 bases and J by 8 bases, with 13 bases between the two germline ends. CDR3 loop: CASSHDRMVGYTF. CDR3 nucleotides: TGCGCCAGCAGCCATGATCGGATGGTCGGCTACACCTTC.

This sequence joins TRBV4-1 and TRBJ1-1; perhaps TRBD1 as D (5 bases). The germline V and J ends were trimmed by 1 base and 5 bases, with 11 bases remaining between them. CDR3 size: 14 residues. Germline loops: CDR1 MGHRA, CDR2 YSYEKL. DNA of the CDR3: TGCGCCAGCAGCCAAGTCCTAGGGGCTACTGAAGCTTTCTTT. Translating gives CASSQVLGATEAFF.

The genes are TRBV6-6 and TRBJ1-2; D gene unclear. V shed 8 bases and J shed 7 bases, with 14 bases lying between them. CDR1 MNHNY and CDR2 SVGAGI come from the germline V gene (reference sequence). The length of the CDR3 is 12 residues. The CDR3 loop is CASSPMAAGYTF. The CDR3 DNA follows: TGTGCCAGCTCCCCTATGGCGGCTGGCTACACCTTC.

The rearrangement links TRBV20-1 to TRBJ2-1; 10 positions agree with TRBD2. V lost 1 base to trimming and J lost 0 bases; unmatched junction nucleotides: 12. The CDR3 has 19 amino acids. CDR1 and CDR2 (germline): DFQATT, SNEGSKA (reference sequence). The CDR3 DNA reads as TGCAGTGCTAGAGGAGGGGGACTAGCGTACCACAGCTCCTACAATGAGCAGTTCTTC. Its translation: CSARGGGLAYHSSYNEQFF.

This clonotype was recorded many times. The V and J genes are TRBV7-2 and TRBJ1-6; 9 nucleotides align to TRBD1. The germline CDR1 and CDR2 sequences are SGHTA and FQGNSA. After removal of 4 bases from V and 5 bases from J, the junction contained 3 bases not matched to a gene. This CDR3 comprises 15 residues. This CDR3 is CASSSRTGDNSPLHF. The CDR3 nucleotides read TGTGCCAGCAGCTCACGGACAGGGGATAATTCACCCCTCCACTTT.

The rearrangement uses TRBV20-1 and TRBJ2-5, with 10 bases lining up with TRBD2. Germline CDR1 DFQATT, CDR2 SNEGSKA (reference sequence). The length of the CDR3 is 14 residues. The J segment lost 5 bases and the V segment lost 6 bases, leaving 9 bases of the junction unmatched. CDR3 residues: CSASLAGVRETQYF. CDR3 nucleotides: TGCAGTGCAAGTCTAGCGGGGGTACGGGAGACCCAGTACTTC.

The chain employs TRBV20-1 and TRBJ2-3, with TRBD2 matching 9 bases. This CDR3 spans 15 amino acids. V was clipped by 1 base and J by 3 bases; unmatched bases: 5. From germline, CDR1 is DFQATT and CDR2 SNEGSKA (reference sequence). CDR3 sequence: CSARGSLAGTDTQYF. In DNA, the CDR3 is TGCAGTGCTAGAGGCAGCCTAGCGGGGACAGATACGCAGTATTTT.

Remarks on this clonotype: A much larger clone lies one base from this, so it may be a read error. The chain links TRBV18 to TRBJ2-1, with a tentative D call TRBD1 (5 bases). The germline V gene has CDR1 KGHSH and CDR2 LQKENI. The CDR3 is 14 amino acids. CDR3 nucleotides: TGTGCCAGCTCACCAGCAGGGTTGAACAATGAGCTGTTCTTC. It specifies CASSPAGLNNELFF.

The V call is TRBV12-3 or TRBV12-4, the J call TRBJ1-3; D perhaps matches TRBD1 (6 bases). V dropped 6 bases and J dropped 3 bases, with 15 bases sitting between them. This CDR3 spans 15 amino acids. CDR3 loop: CASSTSTGFGNTIYF. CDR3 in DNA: TGTGCCAGCAGCACAAGCACAGGGTTTGGAAACACCATATATTTT.